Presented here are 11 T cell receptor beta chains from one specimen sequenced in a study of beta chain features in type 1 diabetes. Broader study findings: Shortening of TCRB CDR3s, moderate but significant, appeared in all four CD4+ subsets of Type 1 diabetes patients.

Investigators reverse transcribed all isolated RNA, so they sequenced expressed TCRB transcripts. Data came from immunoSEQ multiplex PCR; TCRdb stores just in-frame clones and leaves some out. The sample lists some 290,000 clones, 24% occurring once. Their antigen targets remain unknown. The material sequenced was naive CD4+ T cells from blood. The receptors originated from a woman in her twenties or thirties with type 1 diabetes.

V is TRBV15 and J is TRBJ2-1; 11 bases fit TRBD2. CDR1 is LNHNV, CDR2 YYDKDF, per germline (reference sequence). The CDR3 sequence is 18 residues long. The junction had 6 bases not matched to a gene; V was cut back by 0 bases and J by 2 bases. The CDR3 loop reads CATSRERTSGSTYNEQFF. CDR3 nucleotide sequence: TGTGCCACCAGCAGAGAACGAACTAGCGGGAGTACCTACAATGAGCAGTTCTTC.

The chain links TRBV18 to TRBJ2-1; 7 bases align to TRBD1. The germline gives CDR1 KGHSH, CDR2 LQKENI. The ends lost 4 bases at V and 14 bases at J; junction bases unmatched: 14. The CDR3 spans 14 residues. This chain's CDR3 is CASSRGAGGIGEFF. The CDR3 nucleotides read TGTGCCAGCTCACGAGGGGCAGGGGGTATCGGGGAGTTCTTC. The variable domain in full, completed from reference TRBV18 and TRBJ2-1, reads NAGVMQNPRHLVRRRGQEARLRCSPMKGHSHVYWYRQLPEEGLKFMVYLQKENIIDESGMPKERFSAEFPKEGPSILRIQQVVRGDSAAYFCASSRGAGGIGEFFGPGTRLTVL.

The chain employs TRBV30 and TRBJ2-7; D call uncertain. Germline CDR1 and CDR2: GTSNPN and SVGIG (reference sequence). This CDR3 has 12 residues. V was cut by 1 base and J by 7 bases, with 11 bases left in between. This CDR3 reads CAWSGTGLEQYF. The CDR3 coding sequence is TGTGCCTGGAGTGGTACCGGTCTGGAGCAGTACTTC.

The CDR3 sequence is CAWSVVSALGAFF. CDR3 DNA: TGTGCCTGGAGCGTCGTCTCTGCCCTCGGGGCTTTCTTT. The chain is built from TRBV30 and TRBJ1-1, with D unclear. From germline, CDR1 is GTSNPN and CDR2 SVGIG (reference sequence). Deletions cut 3 bases from V and 11 bases from J, with 19 bases between. The CDR3 sequence is 13 residues long.

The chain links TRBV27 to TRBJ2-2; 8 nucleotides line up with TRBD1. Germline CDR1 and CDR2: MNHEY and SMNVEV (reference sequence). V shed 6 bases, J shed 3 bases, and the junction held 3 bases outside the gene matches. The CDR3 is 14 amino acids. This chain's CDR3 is CASSTGGDTGELFF. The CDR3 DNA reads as TGTGCCAGCAGCACAGGGGGAGACACCGGGGAGCTGTTTTTT.

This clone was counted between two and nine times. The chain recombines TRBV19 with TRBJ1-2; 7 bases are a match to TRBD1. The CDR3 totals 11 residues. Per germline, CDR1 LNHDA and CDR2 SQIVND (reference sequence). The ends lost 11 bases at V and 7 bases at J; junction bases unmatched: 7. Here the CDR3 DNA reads TGTGCCGCCCAGGGGGTGGCTGGCTACACCTTC. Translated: CAAQGVAGYTF.

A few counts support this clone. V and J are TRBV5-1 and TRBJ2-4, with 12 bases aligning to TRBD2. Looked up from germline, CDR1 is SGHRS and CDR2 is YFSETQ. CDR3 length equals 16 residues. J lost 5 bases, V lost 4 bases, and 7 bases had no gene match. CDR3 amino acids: CASSRTSGIIQNIQYF. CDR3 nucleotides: TGCGCCAGCAGCCGGACTAGCGGGATTATCCAAAACATTCAGTACTTC.

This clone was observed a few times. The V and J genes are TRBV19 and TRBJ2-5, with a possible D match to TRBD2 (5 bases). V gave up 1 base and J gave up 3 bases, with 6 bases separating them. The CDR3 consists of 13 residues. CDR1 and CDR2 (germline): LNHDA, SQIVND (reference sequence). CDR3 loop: CASSIVEEETQYF. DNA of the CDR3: TGTGCCAGTAGTATAGTGGAGGAAGAGACCCAGTACTTC.

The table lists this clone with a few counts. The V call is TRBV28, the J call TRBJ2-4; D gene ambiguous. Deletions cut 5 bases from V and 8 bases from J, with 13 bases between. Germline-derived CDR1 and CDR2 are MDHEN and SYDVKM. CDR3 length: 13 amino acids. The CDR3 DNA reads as TGTGCCAGCAGTACGATATCTGGAGACATTCAGTACTTC. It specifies CASSTISGDIQYF.

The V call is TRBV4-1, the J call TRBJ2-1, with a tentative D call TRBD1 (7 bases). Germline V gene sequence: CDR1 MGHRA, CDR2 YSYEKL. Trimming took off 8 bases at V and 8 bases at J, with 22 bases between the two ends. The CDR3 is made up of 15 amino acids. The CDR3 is CASATTGLAVDEQFF. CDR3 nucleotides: TGCGCCAGCGCTACGACAGGGTTAGCGGTCGATGAGCAGTTCTTC.

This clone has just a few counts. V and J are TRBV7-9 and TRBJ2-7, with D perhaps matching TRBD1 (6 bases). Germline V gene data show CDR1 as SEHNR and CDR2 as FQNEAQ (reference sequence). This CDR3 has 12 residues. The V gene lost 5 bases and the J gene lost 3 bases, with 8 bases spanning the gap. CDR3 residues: CASSRDNYEQYF. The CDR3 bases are TGTGCCAGCAGCCGGGACAACTACGAGCAGTACTTC.